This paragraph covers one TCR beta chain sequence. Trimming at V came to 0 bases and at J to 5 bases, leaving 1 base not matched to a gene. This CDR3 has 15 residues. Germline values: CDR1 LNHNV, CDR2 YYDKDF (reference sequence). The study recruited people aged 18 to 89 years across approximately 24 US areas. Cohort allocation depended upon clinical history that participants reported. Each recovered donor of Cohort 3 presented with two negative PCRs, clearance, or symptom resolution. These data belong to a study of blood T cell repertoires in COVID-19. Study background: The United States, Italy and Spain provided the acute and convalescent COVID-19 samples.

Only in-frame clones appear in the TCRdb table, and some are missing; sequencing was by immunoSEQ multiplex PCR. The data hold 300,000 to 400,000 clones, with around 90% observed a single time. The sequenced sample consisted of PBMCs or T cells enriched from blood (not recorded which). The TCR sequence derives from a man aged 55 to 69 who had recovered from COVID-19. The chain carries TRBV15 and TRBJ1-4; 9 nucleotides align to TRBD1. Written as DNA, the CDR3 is TGTGCCACCAGCAGAGATGGGACAGGGAATGAAAAACTGTTTTTT. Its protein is CATSRDGTGNEKLFF. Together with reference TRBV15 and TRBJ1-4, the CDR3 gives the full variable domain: DAMVIQNPRYQVTQFGKPVTLSCSQTLNHNVMYWYQQKSSQAPKLLFHYYDKDFNNEADTPDNFQSRRPNTSFCFLDIRSPGLGDTAMYLCATSRDGTGNEKLFFGSGTQLSVL.